This TCR beta chain is drawn from a study of T cells expressing NK-cell markers. From its re-call of the 5' RACE reads, TCRdb lists each CDR3 protein once, without DNA. The listing records 400,000 or so distinct CDR3 sequences. This CDR3 is 13 amino acids long. Sequencing input: blood T cells: a sorted CD56 or NKG2C T cell subset, CD4+ or CD8+ T cells, or bulk PBMC T cells (not recorded which). V gene TRBV12-3 or TRBV12-4 combines with J gene TRBJ1-3. This TCR came from a woman aged 45-59 years in good health. The CDR3 loop is CASSLNSGNTIYF.